These 5 T cell receptor beta chains originate from one sample sequenced in a study of OX40 agonist ivuxolimab in advanced cancers. Method: immunoSEQ multiplex PCR; TCRdb's copy keeps in-frame clones and lacks some. The data hold about 84,000 clones, with more than 70% observed a single time. The sample here was CD4+ or CD8+ T cells sorted from blood, taken in a trial of the OX40 agonist ivuxolimab. The receptors derive from an adult with an advanced solid tumor such as melanoma, head and neck, liver or kidney cancer.

The V and J genes are TRBV7-2 and TRBJ1-2, with TRBD1 matching over 7 bases. The germline V gene encodes CDR1 SGHTA and CDR2 FQGNSA. This CDR3 comprises 15 residues. Germline trimming cut 1 base from V and 4 bases from J; bases unmatched to any gene: 6. The DNA for the CDR3 is TGTGCCAGCAGCTTAGGCGGACAGGATCCCTATGGCTACACCTTC. As protein: CASSLGGQDPYGYTF. The full variable domain, with the rest looked up from reference TRBV7-2 and TRBJ1-2, is GAGVSQSPSNKVTEKGKDVELRCDPISGHTALYWYRQSLGQGLEFLIYFQGNSAPDKSGLPSDRFSAERTGGSVSTLTIQRTQQEDSAVYLCASSLGGQDPYGYTFGSGTRLTVV.

The chain joins TRBV6-1 to TRBJ1-1, with D unresolved. V lost 10 bases to trimming and J lost 5 bases, with 11 bases between them. CDR1 is MNHNS, CDR2 SASEGT, per germline. This CDR3 has 11 residues. Here the CDR3 reads CATLRRTEAFF. CDR3 nucleotides: TGTGCCACACTGAGGAGGACTGAAGCTTTCTTT.

The chain combines TRBV28 with TRBJ2-7; D uncertain. Trimming removed 3 bases at V and 4 bases at J, with 7 bases between. The germline gives CDR1 MDHEN, CDR2 SYDVKM. The CDR3 length is 12 residues. This CDR3 reads CASSFRSYEQYF. The CDR3 bases are TGTGCCAGCAGTTTCCGGTCTTACGAGCAGTACTTC.

V is TRBV7-6 and J is TRBJ2-7, with 11 bases aligning to TRBD2. The CDR3 loop spans 14 amino acids. Germline V gene lookup returns CDR1 SGHVS and CDR2 FNYEAQ. The J segment lost 2 bases and the V segment lost 6 bases, leaving 3 bases of the junction unmatched. DNA of the CDR3: TGTGCCAGCAGTCTAGCGGGAGGTCCCTACGAGCAGTACTTC. It is translated as CASSLAGGPYEQYF.

The chain links TRBV30 to TRBJ1-2, with a weak D call TRBD1 (5 bases). V was shortened by 1 base and J by 4 bases, with 10 bases between the two germline ends. From germline, CDR1 is GTSNPN and CDR2 SVGIG (reference sequence). The CDR3 is 13 residues long. DNA of the CDR3: TGTGCCTGGAGTGGCGACAGCGGCTATGGCTACACCTTC. Residues: CAWSGDSGYGYTF. Drawing the rest from reference TRBV30 and TRBJ1-2, the complete variable domain is SQTIHQWPATLVQPVGSPLSLECTVEGTSNPNLYWYRQAAGRGLQLLFYSVGIGQISSEVPQNLSASRPQDRQFILSSKKLLLSDSGFYLCAWSGDSGYGYTFGSGTRLTVV.